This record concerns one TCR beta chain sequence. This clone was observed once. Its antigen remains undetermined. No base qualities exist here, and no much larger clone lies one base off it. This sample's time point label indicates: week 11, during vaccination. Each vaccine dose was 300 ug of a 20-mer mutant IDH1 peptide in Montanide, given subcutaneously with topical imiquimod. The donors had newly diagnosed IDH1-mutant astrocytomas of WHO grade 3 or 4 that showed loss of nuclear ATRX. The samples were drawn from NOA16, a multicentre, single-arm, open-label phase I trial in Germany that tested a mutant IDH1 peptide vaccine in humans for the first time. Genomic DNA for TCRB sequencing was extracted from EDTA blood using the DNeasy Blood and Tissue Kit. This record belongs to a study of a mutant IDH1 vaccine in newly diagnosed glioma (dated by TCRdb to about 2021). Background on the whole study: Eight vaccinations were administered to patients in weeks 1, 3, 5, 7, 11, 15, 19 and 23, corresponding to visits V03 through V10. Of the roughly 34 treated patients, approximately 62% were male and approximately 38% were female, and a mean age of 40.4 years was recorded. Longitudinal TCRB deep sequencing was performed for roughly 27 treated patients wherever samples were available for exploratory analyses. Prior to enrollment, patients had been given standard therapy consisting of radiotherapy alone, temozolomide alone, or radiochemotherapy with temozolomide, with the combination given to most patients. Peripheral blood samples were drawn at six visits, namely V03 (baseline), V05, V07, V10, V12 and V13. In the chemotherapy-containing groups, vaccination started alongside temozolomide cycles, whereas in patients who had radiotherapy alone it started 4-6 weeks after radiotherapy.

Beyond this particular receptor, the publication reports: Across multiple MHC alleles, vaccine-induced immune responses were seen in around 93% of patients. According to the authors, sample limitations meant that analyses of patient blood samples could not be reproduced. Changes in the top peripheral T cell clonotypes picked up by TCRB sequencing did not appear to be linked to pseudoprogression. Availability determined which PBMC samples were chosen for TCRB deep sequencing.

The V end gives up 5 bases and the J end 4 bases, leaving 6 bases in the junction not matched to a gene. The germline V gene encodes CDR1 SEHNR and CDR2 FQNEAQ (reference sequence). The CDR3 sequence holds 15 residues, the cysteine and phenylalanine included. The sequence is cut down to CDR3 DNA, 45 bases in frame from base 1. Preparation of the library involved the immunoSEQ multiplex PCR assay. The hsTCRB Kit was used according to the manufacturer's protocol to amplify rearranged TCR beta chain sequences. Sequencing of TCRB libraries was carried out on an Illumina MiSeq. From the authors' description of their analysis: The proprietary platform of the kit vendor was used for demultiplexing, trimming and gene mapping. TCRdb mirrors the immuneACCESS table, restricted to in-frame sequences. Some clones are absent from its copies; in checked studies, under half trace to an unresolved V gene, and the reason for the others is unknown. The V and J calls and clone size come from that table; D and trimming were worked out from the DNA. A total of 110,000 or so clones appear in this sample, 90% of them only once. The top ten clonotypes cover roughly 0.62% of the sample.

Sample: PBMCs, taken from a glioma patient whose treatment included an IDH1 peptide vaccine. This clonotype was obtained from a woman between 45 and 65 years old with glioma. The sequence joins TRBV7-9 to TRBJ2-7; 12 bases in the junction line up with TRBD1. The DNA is TGTGCCAGCAGCGCGGGACAGGGGGCTATATACGAGCAGTACTTC. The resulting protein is CASSAGQGAIYEQYF.